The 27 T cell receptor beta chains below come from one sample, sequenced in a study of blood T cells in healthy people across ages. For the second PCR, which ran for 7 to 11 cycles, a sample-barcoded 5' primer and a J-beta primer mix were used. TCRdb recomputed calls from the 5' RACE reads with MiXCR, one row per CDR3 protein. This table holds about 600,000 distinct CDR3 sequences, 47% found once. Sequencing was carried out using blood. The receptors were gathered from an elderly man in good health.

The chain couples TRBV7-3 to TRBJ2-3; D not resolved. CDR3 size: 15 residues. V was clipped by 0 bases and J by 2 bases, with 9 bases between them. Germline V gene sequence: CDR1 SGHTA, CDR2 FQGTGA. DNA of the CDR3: TGTGCCAGCAGCTTAACTAGCCTACTCACAGATACGCAGTATTTT. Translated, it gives CASSLTSLLTDTQYF.

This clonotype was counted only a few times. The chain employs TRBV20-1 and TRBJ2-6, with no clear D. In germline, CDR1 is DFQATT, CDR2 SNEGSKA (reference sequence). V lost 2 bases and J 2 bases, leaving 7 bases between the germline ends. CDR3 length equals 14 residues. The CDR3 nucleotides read TGCAGTGCTAGAAGGCCGGCTGGGGCCAACGTCCTGACTTTC. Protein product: CSARRPAGANVLTF.

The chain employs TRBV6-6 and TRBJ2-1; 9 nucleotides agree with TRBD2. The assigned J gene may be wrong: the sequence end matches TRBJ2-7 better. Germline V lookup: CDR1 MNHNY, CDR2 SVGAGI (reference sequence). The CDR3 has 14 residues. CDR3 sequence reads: CASNPSGTYNEQYF. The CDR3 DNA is TGTGCCAGCAACCCTAGCGGGACCTACAATGAGCAGTACTTC.

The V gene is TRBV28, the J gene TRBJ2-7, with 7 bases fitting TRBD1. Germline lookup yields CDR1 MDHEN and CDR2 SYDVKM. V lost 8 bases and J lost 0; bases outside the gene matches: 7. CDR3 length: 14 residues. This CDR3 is CASQRTGGSYEQYF. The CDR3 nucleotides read TGTGCCAGCCAAAGGACAGGAGGCTCCTACGAGCAGTACTTC. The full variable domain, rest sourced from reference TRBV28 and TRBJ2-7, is DVKVTQSSRYLVKRTGEKVFLECVQDMDHENMFWYRQDPGLGLRLIYFSYDVKMKEKGDIPEGYSVSREKKERFSLILESASTNQTSMYLCASQRTGGSYEQYFGPGTRLTVT.

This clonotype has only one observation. CDR3 amino acids: CASSYPGTLNNEQFF. DNA for the CDR3: TGTGCCAGCAGTTACCCGGGGACACTGAACAATGAGCAGTTCTTC. V gene TRBV6-2 or TRBV6-3 combines with J gene TRBJ2-1; D may be TRBD1 (6 bases). Germline V gives CDR1 MNHEY, CDR2 SVGEGT. V shed 2 bases and J shed 5 bases, with 13 bases lying between them. The CDR3 is 15 amino acids.

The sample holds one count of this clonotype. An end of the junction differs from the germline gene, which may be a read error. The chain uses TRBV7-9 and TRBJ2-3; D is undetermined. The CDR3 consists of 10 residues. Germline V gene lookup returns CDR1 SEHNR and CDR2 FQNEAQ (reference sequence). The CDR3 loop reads CASSRDTQYF. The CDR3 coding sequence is TGTGCCAGCAGCAGAGATACGCAGTATTTT.

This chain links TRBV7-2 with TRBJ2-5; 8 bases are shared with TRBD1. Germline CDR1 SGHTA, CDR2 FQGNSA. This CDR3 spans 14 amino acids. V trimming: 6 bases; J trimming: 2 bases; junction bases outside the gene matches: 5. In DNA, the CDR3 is TGTGCCAGCAGTAAACAGGGGGGACAAGAGACCCAGTACTTC. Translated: CASSKQGGQETQYF.

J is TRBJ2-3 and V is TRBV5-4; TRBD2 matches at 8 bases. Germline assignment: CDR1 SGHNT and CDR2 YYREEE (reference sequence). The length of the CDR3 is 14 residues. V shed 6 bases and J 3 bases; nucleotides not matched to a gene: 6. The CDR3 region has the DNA TGTGCCAGCAACCGGGAGGGCCGGACAGATACGCAGTATTTT. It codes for CASNREGRTDTQYF.

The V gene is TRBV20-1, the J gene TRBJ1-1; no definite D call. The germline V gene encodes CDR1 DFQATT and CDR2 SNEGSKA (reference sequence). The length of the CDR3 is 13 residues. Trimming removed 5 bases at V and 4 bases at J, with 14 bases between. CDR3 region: CSALAGEGTEAFF. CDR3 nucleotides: TGCAGTGCTCTCGCAGGAGAAGGCACTGAAGCTTTCTTT.

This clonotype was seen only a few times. CDR3 amino acids: CSARAYGYTF. The CDR3 DNA is TGCAGTGCTAGAGCCTATGGCTACACCTTC. The V and J genes are TRBV20-1 and TRBJ1-2; D unresolved. This CDR3 is 10 amino acids long. With 1 base removed from V and 4 bases from J, the gap between germline ends came to 1 base. Germline-derived CDR1 and CDR2 are DFQATT and SNEGSKA (reference sequence).

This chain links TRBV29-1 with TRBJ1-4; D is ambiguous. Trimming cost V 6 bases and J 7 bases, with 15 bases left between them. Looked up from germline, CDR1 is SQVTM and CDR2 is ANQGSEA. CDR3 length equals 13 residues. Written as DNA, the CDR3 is TGCAGCGTGGGCAACGTTTACGGTGAAAAACTGTTTTTT. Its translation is CSVGNVYGEKLFF.

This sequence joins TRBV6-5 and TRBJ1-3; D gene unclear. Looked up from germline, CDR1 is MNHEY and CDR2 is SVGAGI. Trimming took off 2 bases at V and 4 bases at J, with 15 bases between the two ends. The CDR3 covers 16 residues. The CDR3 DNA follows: TGTGCCAGCAGTTACGGCAGGAGAAGCCGCGGAAACACCATATATTTT. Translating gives CASSYGRRSRGNTIYF.

The CDR3 protein is CASSVGQTLYYGYTF. CDR3 DNA: TGTGCCAGCAGCGTCGGACAGACCCTCTACTATGGCTACACCTTC. This chain connects TRBV9 to TRBJ1-2, with a weak D call TRBD1 (6 bases). V was trimmed by 2 bases and J by 3 bases, leaving 14 bases between them. Per germline, CDR1 SGDLS and CDR2 YYNGEE. The CDR3 spans 15 residues.

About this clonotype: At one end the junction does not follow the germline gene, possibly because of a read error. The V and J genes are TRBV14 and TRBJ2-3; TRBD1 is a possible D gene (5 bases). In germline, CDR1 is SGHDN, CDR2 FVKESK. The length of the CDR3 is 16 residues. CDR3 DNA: TGTGCCAGCAGCCAAGATTTTGCAGTACCCACAGGTACGCAGTATTTT. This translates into CASSQDFAVPTGTQYF.

The DNA of the CDR3 is TGCAGTGCTAGAGGCCAGCGGGGGCCAGGCTACGAGCAGTACTTC. This sequence encodes CSARGQRGPGYEQYF. The chain joins TRBV20-1 to TRBJ2-7, with TRBD2 identical over 8 bases. Unmatched junction bases numbered 8, after V lost 1 base and J lost 3 bases. CDR1 DFQATT and CDR2 SNEGSKA come from the germline V gene (reference sequence). This CDR3 spans 15 amino acids.

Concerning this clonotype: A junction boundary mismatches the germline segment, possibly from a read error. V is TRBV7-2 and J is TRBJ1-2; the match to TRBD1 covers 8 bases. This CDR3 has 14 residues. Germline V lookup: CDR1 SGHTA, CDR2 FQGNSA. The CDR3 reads CASSAQQGVWGYTF. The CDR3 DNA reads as TGTGCCAGCAGCGCCCAACAGGGGGTTTGGGGCTACACCTTT. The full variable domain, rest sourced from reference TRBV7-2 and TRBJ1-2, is GAGVSQSPSNKVTEKGKDVELRCDPISGHTALYWYRQSLGQGLEFLIYFQGNSAPDKSGLPSDRFSAERTGGSVSTLTIQRTQQEDSAVYLCASSAQQGVWGYTFGSGTRLTVV.

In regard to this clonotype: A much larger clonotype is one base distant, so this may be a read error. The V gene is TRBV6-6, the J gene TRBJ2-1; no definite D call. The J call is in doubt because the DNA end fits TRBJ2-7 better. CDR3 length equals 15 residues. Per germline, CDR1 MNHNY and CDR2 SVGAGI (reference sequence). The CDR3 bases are TGTGCCACCACGGTTTACTCCTACTCCTACAATGAGCAGTACTTC. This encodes CATTVYSYSYNEQYF.

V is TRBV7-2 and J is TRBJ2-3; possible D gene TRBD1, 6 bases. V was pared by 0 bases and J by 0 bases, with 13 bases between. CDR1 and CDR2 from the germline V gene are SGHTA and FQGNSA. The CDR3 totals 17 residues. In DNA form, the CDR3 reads TGTGCCAGCAGCTTAGCGGGGGCCGCCAGGAGCACAGATACGCAGTATTTT. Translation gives CASSLAGAARSTDTQYF.

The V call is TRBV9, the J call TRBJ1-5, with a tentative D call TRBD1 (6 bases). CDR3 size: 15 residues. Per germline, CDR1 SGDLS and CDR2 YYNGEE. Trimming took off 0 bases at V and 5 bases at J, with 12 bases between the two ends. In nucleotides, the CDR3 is TGTGCCAGCAGCGTAGCGGGGGCGTTTGATCAGCCCCAGCATTTT. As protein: CASSVAGAFDQPQHF.

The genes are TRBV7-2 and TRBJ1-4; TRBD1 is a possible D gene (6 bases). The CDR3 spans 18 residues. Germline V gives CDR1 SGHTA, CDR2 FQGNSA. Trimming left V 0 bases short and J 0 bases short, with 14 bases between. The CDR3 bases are TGTGCCAGCAGCTTAGCAGGGGGAGGGCCTGCAACTAATGAAAAACTGTTTTTT. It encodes CASSLAGGGPATNEKLFF.

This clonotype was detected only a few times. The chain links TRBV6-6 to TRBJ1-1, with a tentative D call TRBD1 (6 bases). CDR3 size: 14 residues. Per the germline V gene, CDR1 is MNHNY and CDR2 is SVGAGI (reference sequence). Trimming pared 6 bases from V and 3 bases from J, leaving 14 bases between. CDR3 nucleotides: TGTGCCAGCAGCTCACAGGGTGGGGACACTGAAGCTTTCTTT. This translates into CASSSQGGDTEAFF.

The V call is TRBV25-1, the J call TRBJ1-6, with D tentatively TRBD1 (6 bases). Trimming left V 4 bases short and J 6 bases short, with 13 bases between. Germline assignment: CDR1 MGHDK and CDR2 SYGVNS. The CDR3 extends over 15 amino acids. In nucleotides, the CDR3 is TGTGCCAGCAGTGGACGGGCAGGGGCTAATTCACCCCTCCACTTT. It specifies CASSGRAGANSPLHF.

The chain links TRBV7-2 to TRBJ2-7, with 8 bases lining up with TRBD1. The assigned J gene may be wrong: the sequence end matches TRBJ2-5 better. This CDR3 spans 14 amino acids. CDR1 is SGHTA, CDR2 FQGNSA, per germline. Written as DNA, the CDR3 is TGTGCCAGCAGCTTAGCCTTGCAGGGGGCGACCCAGTACTTC. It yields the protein CASSLALQGATQYF.

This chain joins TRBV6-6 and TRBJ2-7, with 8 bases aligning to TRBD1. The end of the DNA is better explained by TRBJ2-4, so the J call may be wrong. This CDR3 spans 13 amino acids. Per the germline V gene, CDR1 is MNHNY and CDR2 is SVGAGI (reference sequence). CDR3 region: CASSWTGWDIQYF. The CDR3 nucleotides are TGTGCCAGCAGTTGGACAGGGTGGGACATTCAGTACTTC.

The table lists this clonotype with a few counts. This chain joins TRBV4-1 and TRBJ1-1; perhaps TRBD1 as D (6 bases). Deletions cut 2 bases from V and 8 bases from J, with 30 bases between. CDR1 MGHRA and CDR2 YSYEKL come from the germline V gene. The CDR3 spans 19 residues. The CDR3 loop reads CASSQPTTGRRAPRGEAFF. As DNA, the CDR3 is TGCGCCAGCAGCCAACCCACTACAGGGCGTCGGGCCCCGAGGGGAGAAGCTTTCTTT.

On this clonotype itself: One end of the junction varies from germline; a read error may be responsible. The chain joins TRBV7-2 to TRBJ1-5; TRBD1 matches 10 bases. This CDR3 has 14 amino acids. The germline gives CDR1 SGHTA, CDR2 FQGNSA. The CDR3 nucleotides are TGTGCCAACAGCCGGACAGGGGGAAATCAGCCCCAGCATTTT. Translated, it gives CANSRTGGNQPQHF.

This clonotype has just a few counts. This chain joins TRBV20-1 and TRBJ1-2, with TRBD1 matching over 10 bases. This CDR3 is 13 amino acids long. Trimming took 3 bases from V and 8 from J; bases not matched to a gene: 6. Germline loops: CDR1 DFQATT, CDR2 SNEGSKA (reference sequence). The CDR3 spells CSARPGQGFGYTF. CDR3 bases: TGCAGTGCTAGGCCGGGACAGGGGTTCGGCTACACCTTC.